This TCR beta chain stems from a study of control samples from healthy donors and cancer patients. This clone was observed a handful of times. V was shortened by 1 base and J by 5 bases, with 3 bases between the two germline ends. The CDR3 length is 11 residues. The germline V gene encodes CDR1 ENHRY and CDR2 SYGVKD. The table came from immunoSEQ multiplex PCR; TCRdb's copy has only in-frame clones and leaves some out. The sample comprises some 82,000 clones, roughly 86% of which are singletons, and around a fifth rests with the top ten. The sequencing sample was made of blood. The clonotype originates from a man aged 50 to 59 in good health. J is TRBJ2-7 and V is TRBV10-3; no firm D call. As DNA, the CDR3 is TGTGCCATCAGTGAGTACGACGAGCAGTACTTC. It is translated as CAISEYDEQYF.